This entry lists 26 T cell receptor beta chains sequenced from one sample in a study of blood T cell repertoires in COVID-19. Libraries were prepared by immunoSEQ multiplex PCR; TCRdb keeps only in-frame clonotypes and omits some of them. The sample consists of roughly 150,000 clones, around 86% of them appearing once. Material for sequencing was PBMCs or T cells enriched from blood (not recorded which). All receptors come from a man aged 45 to 65 who had recovered from COVID-19.

The chain carries TRBV11-2 and TRBJ2-7; TRBD1 is a possible D gene (6 bases). The CDR3 has 16 amino acids. Trimming left V 0 bases short and J 5 bases short, with 17 bases between. Germline-derived CDR1 and CDR2 are SGHAT and FQNNGV. DNA for the CDR3: TGTGCCAGCAGCTTAGACCGGGACACCCTAGGCCACGAGCAGTACTTC. Its translation: CASSLDRDTLGHEQYF.

A single count supports this clone. V and J are TRBV18 and TRBJ1-2, with TRBD1 matching over 7 bases. The junction had 9 bases not matched to a gene; V was cut back by 0 bases and J by 2 bases. This CDR3 spans 17 amino acids. Germline V gene sequence: CDR1 KGHSH, CDR2 LQKENI. The CDR3: CASSPPGTGARNYGYTF. In DNA, the CDR3 is TGTGCCAGCTCACCACCGGGAACAGGGGCCAGAAACTATGGCTACACCTTC.

The chain carries TRBV11-2 and TRBJ2-7; TRBD1 agrees at 10 bases. Per the germline V gene, CDR1 is SGHAT and CDR2 is FQNNGV. The length of the CDR3 is 12 residues. J gave up 7 bases and V 8 bases, and 5 bases lay outside the gene matches. For the CDR3, the DNA is TGTGCCAGCCTGGGACAGGGGAGGGAGCAGTACTTC. This translates into CASLGQGREQYF.

CDR3 in amino acids: CASSLGATDTQYF. For the CDR3, the DNA is TGTGCCAGCAGCTTGGGGGCCACAGATACGCAGTATTTT. V and J are TRBV7-2 and TRBJ2-3; D perhaps matches TRBD1 (6 bases). Looked up from germline, CDR1 is SGHTA and CDR2 is FQGNSA. This CDR3 has 13 amino acids. The V end was cut by 3 bases, the J end by 2 bases, with 6 bases between.

This chain joins TRBV5-4 and TRBJ1-6, with 12 bases identical to TRBD1. The V and J ends lost 5 bases and 7 bases, in that order; junction bases with no gene match: 1. This CDR3 comprises 14 residues. Germline loops: CDR1 SGHNT, CDR2 YYREEE (reference sequence). The CDR3 here is CASRGQGANSPLHF. The CDR3 DNA follows: TGTGCCAGCAGGGGACAGGGGGCGAATTCACCCCTCCACTTT.

The chain carries TRBV11-2 and TRBJ1-2; 9 nucleotides agree with TRBD1. CDR1 SGHAT and CDR2 FQNNGV come from the germline V gene. CDR3 length equals 16 residues. The ends lost 5 bases at V and 2 bases at J; junction bases unmatched: 9. Written as DNA, the CDR3 is TGTGCCAGCAGCCCGGGACAGGGAAACTTAAACTATGGCTACACCTTC. This gives the protein CASSPGQGNLNYGYTF. The variable domain in full, completed from reference TRBV11-2 and TRBJ1-2, reads EAGVAQSPRYKIIEKRQSVAFWCNPISGHATLYWYQQILGQGPKLLIQFQNNGVVDDSQLPKDRFSAERLKGVDSTLKIQPAKLEDSAVYLCASSPGQGNLNYGYTFGSGTRLTVV.

The rearrangement joins TRBV7-3 to TRBJ2-3; TRBD2 matches 9 bases. V lost 2 bases to trimming and J lost 7 bases; unmatched junction nucleotides: 13. There are 17 residues in the CDR3. The germline V gene has CDR1 SGHTA and CDR2 FQGTGA. The CDR3 loop is CASSLYTSGTSMYTQYF. CDR3 in DNA: TGTGCCAGCAGCTTATACACCTCCGGGACTAGCATGTATACGCAGTATTTT.

In this sample, this clone turned up a few times. The chain is built from TRBV5-1 and TRBJ1-6, with D perhaps TRBD1 (5 bases). V shed 3 bases and J shed 5 bases, with 9 bases lying between them. Per the germline V gene, CDR1 is SGHRS and CDR2 is YFSETQ. The length of the CDR3 is 14 residues. CDR3 DNA sequence: TGCGCCAGCAGCTCGGACACTAATAATTCACCCCTCCACTTT. Amino acids: CASSSDTNNSPLHF.

V usage is TRBV5-1 and J usage is TRBJ1-3; D possibly corresponds to TRBD1 (6 bases). The V gene's germline CDR1 is SGHRS and CDR2 YFSETQ. This CDR3 is 14 amino acids long. Trimming removed 5 bases from V and 4 bases from J, with 13 bases in between. For the CDR3, the DNA is TGCGCCAGCAGTACCGCAGGGGCCGGAAACACCATATATTTT. This sequence encodes CASSTAGAGNTIYF. Full variable domain (remainder filled in from reference TRBV5-1 and TRBJ1-3): KAGVTQTPRYLIKTRGQQVTLSCSPISGHRSVSWYQQTPGQGLQFLFEYFSETQRNKGNFPGRFSGRQFSNSRSEMNVSTLELGDSALYLCASSTAGAGNTIYFGEGSWLTVV.

This chain joins TRBV14 and TRBJ2-3; 8 positions agree with TRBD2. The CDR3 runs to 16 residues. In germline, CDR1 is SGHDN, CDR2 FVKESK. V shed 1 base and J 7 bases; nucleotides not matched to a gene: 10. CDR3 region: CASSQGEAGVGNTQYF. CDR3 coding DNA: TGTGCCAGCAGCCAAGGGGAAGCGGGAGTAGGAAATACGCAGTATTTT.

This sequence joins TRBV5-1 and TRBJ2-7, with TRBD2 identical over 8 bases. Germline loops: CDR1 SGHRS, CDR2 YFSETQ. The V segment lost 7 bases and the J segment 6 bases; nucleotides outside the gene matches: 9. This CDR3 contains 13 residues. The CDR3 DNA reads TGCGCCAGCGGGGACCCGGGGGGGGGCGAGCAGTACTTC. Translation gives CASGDPGGGEQYF. Based on the CDR3 plus reference TRBV5-1 and TRBJ2-7, the full variable domain is KAGVTQTPRYLIKTRGQQVTLSCSPISGHRSVSWYQQTPGQGLQFLFEYFSETQRNKGNFPGRFSGRQFSNSRSEMNVSTLELGDSALYLCASGDPGGGEQYFGPGTRLTVT.

The gene calls are TRBV29-1 and TRBJ1-2; D perhaps matches TRBD1 (5 bases). The CDR3 contains 13 residues. Trimming removed 0 bases from V and 6 bases from J, with 11 bases in between. Germline assignment: CDR1 SQVTM and CDR2 ANQGSEA. The CDR3 loop reads CSVEDPQGHGYTF. CDR3 sequence (DNA): TGCAGCGTTGAAGATCCCCAGGGCCATGGCTACACCTTC.

This rearrangement joins TRBV28 to TRBJ1-4; D is ambiguous. CDR3 length: 15 amino acids. V lost 4 bases and J lost 4, with 13 bases in between. Germline V gene lookup returns CDR1 MDHEN and CDR2 SYDVKM. The CDR3 loop is CASSSRGGLNEKLFF. The CDR3 DNA sequence: TGTGCCAGCAGTTCCCGGGGAGGACTTAATGAAAAACTGTTTTTT.

V usage is TRBV5-1 and J usage is TRBJ1-6, with D possibly matching TRBD1 (5 bases). This CDR3 is built from 16 residues. Trimming stripped 0 bases from V and 0 bases from J, with 7 bases between. Germline V CDR1 and CDR2: SGHRS, YFSETQ. The CDR3 nucleotides read TGCGCCAGCAGCTTGGACAGGAGCTCCTATAATTCACCCCTCCACTTT. Translating gives CASSLDRSSYNSPLHF.

The V gene is TRBV6-2 or TRBV6-3, the J gene TRBJ1-2, with unresolved D. V lost 0 bases to trimming and J lost 2 bases, with 7 bases between them. The germline V gene has CDR1 MNHEY and CDR2 SVGEGT. This CDR3 is built from 14 residues. Here the CDR3 DNA reads TGTGCCAGCAGTTACTCGGGCAGGAACTATGGCTACACCTTC. Translation: CASSYSGRNYGYTF.

The V and J genes are TRBV18 and TRBJ1-1; D unclear. V shed 2 bases and J shed 1 base, with 14 bases lying between them. The CDR3 runs 16 residues. Per germline, CDR1 KGHSH and CDR2 LQKENI. CDR3 protein: CASSPYFSNANTEAFF. In nucleotides, the CDR3 is TGTGCCAGCTCACCATATTTCAGTAACGCGAACACTGAAGCTTTCTTT. The full variable domain, its missing parts supplied by reference TRBV18 and TRBJ1-1, is NAGVMQNPRHLVRRRGQEARLRCSPMKGHSHVYWYRQLPEEGLKFMVYLQKENIIDESGMPKERFSAEFPKEGPSILRIQQVVRGDSAAYFCASSPYFSNANTEAFFGQGTRLTVV.

The chain carries TRBV28 and TRBJ1-6; TRBD1 agrees at 10 bases. The CDR3 consists of 13 residues. Germline CDR1 reads MDHEN; CDR2 reads SYDVKM. The junction had 2 bases not matched to a gene; V was cut back by 8 bases and J by 7 bases. CDR3 residues: CASGGQGNSPLHF. The CDR3 DNA follows: TGTGCCAGCGGGGGACAGGGGAATTCACCCCTCCACTTT.

This clone showed up just once. This CDR3 is CASSRDRTTNEKLFF. CDR3 DNA: TGTGCCAGTAGTAGAGACAGAACAACTAATGAAAAACTGTTTTTT. The chain is built from TRBV19 and TRBJ1-4; possible D gene TRBD1, 5 bases. From germline, CDR1 is LNHDA and CDR2 SQIVND (reference sequence). CDR3 length: 15 amino acids. Trimming removed 4 bases from V and 0 bases from J, with 9 bases in between.

The chain recombines TRBV28 with TRBJ2-5; D possibly corresponds to TRBD2 (6 bases). V dropped 4 bases and J dropped 7 bases, with 10 bases sitting between them. Germline CDR1 reads MDHEN; CDR2 reads SYDVKM. The CDR3 is 12 residues long. The CDR3 DNA reads TGTGCCAGCAGTTCGGGACTGGCGACCCAGTACTTC. Residues: CASSSGLATQYF.

This clone was seen a few times. CDR3 coding DNA: TGTGCCATCAGTGGGCCAGGACTAGTCGGAAACGAGCAGTACTTC. It codes for CAISGPGLVGNEQYF. V gene TRBV10-3 combines with J gene TRBJ2-7, with TRBD2 matching 7 bases. V lost 4 bases to trimming and J lost 5 bases; unmatched junction nucleotides: 11. The CDR3 has 15 amino acids. Looked up from germline, CDR1 is ENHRY and CDR2 is SYGVKD.

The rearrangement links TRBV30 to TRBJ2-1; D is uncertain. V lost 0 bases to trimming and J lost 8 bases, with 11 bases between them. The germline gives CDR1 GTSNPN, CDR2 SVGIG (reference sequence). CDR3 size: 13 residues. Here the CDR3 DNA reads TGTGCCTGGAGTGTTCCCCCTTACTATGAGCAGTTCTTC. Residues: CAWSVPPYYEQFF.

The chain is built from TRBV5-1 and TRBJ1-2, with 9 bases matching TRBD1. The CDR3 has 14 amino acids. The trim removed 3 bases at V and 4 bases at J, leaving 4 bases unmatched. Germline V CDR1 and CDR2: SGHRS, YFSETQ. In DNA, the CDR3 is TGCGCCAGCAGCTGGACAGGGGATCCCTATGGCTACACCTTC. Amino acids: CASSWTGDPYGYTF. The whole variable domain, filled in from reference TRBV5-1 and TRBJ1-2, reads KAGVTQTPRYLIKTRGQQVTLSCSPISGHRSVSWYQQTPGQGLQFLFEYFSETQRNKGNFPGRFSGRQFSNSRSEMNVSTLELGDSALYLCASSWTGDPYGYTFGSGTRLTVV.

The chain joins TRBV4-2 to TRBJ2-6; D possibly corresponds to TRBD2 (6 bases). The CDR3 has 16 amino acids. The germline V gene encodes CDR1 LGHNA and CDR2 YNFKEQ. Between the trimmed V and J ends, which lost 3 bases and 2 bases, there was a span of 11 bases. The chain's CDR3 is CASSQVTGAGANVLTF. The CDR3, as DNA: TGTGCCAGCAGCCAGGTAACGGGGGCTGGGGCCAACGTCCTGACTTTC.

This chain links TRBV6-1 with TRBJ1-5; TRBD1 matches 7 bases. J lost 2 bases, V lost 2 bases, and 18 bases had no gene match. Per germline, CDR1 MNHNS and CDR2 SASEGT. This CDR3 contains 20 residues. This chain's CDR3 is CASSEIRRGQAIFGNQPQHF. The CDR3 DNA reads as TGTGCCAGCAGTGAAATCCGACGCGGACAGGCAATTTTCGGCAATCAGCCCCAGCATTTT.

This sequence joins TRBV2 and TRBJ1-5, with TRBD1 as a possible D gene (5 bases). The CDR3 sequence is 13 residues long. Trimming pared 9 bases from V and 0 bases from J, leaving 9 bases between. CDR1 and CDR2 from the germline V gene are SNHLY and FYNNEI. In DNA, the CDR3 is TGTGCCAGTGAAAGGGGTAGCAATCAGCCCCAGCATTTT. It codes for CASERGSNQPQHF.

This rearrangement joins TRBV5-1 to TRBJ2-6, with TRBD1 matching 12 bases. This CDR3 region has 17 residues. Germline CDR1 is SGHRS and CDR2 is YFSETQ. Germline trimming cut 4 bases from V and 2 bases from J; bases unmatched to any gene: 4. This CDR3 is CASSLGQGAAGANVLTF. The CDR3 DNA follows: TGCGCCAGCAGCCTGGGACAGGGGGCAGCTGGGGCCAACGTCCTGACTTTC. Full variable domain (rest looked up from reference TRBV5-1 and TRBJ2-6): KAGVTQTPRYLIKTRGQQVTLSCSPISGHRSVSWYQQTPGQGLQFLFEYFSETQRNKGNFPGRFSGRQFSNSRSEMNVSTLELGDSALYLCASSLGQGAAGANVLTFGAGSRLTVL.